Described below is a single T cell receptor beta chain sequence and its context. Its antigen specificity is not known. No per-base quality is available; no much larger clone lies one base away. This record comes from a study of T cell changes during pregnancy in multiple sclerosis (dated by TCRdb to the late 2010s). Background for the entire study: In women with multiple sclerosis, the researchers looked at how the T cell repertoire shifted as pregnancy progressed.

Spanning cysteine to phenylalanine, the CDR3 consists of 17 amino acids. Only the CDR3 part of the read is kept: 51 bases, read in frame from the first base. V was cut back by 3 bases and J by 0 bases, leaving a gap of 15 bases between them. For CDR1 and CDR2, the germline V gene lists SGHDT and YYEEEE. The library was obtained by the immunoSEQ multiplex PCR assay. TCRdb's version of the immuneACCESS table is confined to in-frame rearrangements and falls short of the full clone set. An unresolved V gene accounts for under half of the shortfall where checked; the remainder is of unknown origin. Here the sample has 70,000 to 100,000 clones; 90% to 95% occur a single time. The ten most abundant clones make up less than 2.5% of the sample.

The sample was peripheral blood, taken in the third trimester of pregnancy. The chain uses TRBV5-6 and TRBJ2-2; TRBD1 might be the D gene, on 5 matching bases. This clonotype was obtained from a female donor with multiple sclerosis, enrolled in a pregnancy study. The CDR3 protein sequence reads: CASSYPFGRANTGELFF. The sequenced DNA: TGTGCCAGCAGCTACCCTTTTGGCAGGGCGAACACCGGGGAGCTGTTTTTT.